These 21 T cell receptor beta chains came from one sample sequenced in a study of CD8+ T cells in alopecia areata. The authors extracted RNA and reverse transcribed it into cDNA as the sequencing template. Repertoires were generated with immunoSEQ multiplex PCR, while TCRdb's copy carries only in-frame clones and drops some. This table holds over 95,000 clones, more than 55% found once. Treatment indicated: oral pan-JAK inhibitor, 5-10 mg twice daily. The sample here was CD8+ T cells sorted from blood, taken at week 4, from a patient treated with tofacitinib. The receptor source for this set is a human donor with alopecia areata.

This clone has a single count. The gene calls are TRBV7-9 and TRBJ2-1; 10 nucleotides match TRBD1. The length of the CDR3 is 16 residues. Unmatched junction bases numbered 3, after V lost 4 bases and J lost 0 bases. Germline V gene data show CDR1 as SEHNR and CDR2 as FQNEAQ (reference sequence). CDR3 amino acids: CASSSWTGGSYNEQFF. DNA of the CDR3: TGTGCCAGCAGCTCATGGACAGGGGGCTCCTACAATGAGCAGTTCTTC.

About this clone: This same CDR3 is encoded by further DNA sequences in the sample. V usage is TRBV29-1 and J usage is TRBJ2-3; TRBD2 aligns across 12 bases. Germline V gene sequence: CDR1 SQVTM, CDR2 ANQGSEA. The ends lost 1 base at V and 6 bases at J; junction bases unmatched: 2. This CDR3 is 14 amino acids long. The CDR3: CSVEGLAGADTQYF. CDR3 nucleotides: TGCAGCGTTGAAGGACTAGCGGGAGCCGATACGCAGTATTTT.

The CDR3 bases are TGCGCCAGCAGCCTTAATACGAACACCGGGGAGCTGTTTTTT. It encodes CASSLNTNTGELFF. This sequence joins TRBV5-1 and TRBJ2-2; no clear D. Trimming stripped 4 bases from V and 0 bases from J, with 7 bases between. Germline V gene sequence: CDR1 SGHRS, CDR2 YFSETQ. This CDR3 contains 14 residues.

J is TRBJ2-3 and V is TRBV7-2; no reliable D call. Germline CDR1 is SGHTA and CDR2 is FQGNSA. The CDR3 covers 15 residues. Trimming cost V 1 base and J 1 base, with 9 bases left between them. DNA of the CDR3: TGTGCCAGCAGCTTAGGAGGACGGGGCACAGATACGCAGTATTTT. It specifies CASSLGGRGTDTQYF.

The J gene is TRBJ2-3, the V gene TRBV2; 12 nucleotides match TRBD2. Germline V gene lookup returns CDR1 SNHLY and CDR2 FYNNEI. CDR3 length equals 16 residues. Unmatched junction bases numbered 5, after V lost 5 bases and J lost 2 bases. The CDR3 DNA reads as TGTGCCAGCAGTCCTGGGACTAGCGGGTACACAGATACGCAGTATTTT. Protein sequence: CASSPGTSGYTDTQYF.

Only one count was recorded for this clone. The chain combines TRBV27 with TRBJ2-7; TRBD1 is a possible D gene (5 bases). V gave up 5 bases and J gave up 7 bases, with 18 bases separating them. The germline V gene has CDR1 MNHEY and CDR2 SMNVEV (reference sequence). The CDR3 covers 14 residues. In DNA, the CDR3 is TGTGCCAGCAGTGGCCTGCCGGACACCTTAGAGCAGTACTTC. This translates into CASSGLPDTLEQYF.

CDR3 in DNA: TGCGCCAGCAGCCCTCCGGGGGCCCCCTACGAGCAGTACTTC. It translates to CASSPPGAPYEQYF. The rearrangement links TRBV4-1 to TRBJ2-5; D is possibly TRBD1 or TRBD2 (6 bases each). With the DNA end fitting TRBJ2-7 better, the J assignment may be wrong. The CDR3 covers 14 residues. Germline CDR1 is MGHRA and CDR2 is YSYEKL.

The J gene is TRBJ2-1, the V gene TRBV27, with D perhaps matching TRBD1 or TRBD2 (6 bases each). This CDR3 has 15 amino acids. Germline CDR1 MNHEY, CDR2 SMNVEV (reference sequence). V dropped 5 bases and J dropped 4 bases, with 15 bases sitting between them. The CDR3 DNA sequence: TGTGCCAGCAGTATAGGGGGGATTGGGTACAATGAGCAGTTCTTC. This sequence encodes CASSIGGIGYNEQFF.

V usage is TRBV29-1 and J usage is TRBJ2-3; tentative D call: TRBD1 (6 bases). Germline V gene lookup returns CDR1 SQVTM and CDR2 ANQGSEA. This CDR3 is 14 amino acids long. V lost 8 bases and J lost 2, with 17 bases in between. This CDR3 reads CSTDSGTTTDTQYF. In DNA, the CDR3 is TGCAGCACCGATTCCGGGACAACCACAGATACGCAGTATTTT.

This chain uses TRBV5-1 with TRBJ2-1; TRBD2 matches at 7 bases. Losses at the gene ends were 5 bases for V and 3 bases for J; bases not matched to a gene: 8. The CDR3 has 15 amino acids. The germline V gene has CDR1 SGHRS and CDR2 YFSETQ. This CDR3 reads CASRREASGYNEQFF. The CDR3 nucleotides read TGCGCCAGCAGACGCGAAGCTAGCGGCTACAATGAGCAGTTCTTC. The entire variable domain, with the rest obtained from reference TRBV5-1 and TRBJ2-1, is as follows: KAGVTQTPRYLIKTRGQQVTLSCSPISGHRSVSWYQQTPGQGLQFLFEYFSETQRNKGNFPGRFSGRQFSNSRSEMNVSTLELGDSALYLCASRREASGYNEQFFGPGTRLTVL.

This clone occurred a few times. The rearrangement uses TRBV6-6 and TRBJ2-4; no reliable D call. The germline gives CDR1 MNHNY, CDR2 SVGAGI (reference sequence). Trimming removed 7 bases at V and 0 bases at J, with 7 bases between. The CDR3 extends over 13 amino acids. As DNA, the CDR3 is TGTGCCAGCACCTCCATAGCCAAAAACATTCAGTACTTC. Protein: CASTSIAKNIQYF.

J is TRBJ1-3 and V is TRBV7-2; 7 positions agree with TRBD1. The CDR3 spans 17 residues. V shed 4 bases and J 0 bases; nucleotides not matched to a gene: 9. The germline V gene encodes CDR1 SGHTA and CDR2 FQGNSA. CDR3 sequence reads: CASSSQRQGNSGNTIYF. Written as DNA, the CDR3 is TGTGCCAGCAGCTCACAACGACAGGGAAACTCTGGAAACACCATATATTTT. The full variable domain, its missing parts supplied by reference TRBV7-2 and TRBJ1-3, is GAGVSQSPSNKVTEKGKDVELRCDPISGHTALYWYRQSLGQGLEFLIYFQGNSAPDKSGLPSDRFSAERTGGSVSTLTIQRTQQEDSAVYLCASSSQRQGNSGNTIYFGEGSWLTVV.

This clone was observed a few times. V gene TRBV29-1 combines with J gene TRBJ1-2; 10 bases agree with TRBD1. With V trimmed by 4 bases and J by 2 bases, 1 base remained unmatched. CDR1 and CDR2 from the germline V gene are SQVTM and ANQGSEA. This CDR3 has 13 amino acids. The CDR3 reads CSVAGQGNYGYTF. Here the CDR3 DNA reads TGCAGCGTTGCGGGACAGGGGAACTATGGCTACACCTTC.

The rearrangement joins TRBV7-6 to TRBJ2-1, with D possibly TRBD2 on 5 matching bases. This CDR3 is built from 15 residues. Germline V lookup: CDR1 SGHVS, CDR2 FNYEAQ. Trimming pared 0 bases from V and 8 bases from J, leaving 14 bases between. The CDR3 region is CASSLAGLALDEQFF. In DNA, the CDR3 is TGTGCCAGCAGCTTAGCTGGGCTAGCACTCGATGAGCAGTTCTTC. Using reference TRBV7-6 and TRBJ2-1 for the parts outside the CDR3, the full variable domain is GAGVSQSPRYKVTKRGQDVALRCDPISGHVSLYWYRQALGQGPEFLTYFNYEAQQDKSGLPNDRFSAERPEGSISTLTIQRTEQRDSAMYRCASSLAGLALDEQFFGPGTRLTVL.

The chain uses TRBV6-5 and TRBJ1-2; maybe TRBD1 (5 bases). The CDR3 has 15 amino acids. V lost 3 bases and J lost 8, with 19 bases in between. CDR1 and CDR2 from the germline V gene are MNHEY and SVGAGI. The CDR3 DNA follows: TGTGCCAGCAGTTATGAACGACGGGGGTCGAGAGGCTACACCTTC. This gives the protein CASSYERRGSRGYTF.

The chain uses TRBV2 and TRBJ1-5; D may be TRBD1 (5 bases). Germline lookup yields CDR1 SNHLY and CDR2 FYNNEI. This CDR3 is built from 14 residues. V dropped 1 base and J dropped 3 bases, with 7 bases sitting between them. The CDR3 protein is CASSEGQTNQPQHF. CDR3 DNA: TGTGCCAGCAGTGAAGGACAGACCAATCAGCCCCAGCATTTT.

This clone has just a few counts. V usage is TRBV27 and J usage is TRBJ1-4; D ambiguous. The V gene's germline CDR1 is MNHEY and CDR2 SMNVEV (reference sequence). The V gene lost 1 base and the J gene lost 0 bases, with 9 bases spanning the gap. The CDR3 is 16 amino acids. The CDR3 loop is CASSLYSTATNEKLFF. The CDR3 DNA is TGTGCCAGCAGTTTATACAGCACAGCAACTAATGAAAAACTGTTTTTT.

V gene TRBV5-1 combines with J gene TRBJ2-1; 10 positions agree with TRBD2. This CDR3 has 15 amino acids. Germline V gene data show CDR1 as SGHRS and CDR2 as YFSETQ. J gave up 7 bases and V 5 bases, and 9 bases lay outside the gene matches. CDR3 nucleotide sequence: TGCGCCAGCAGGTATCTAGCGGGAGCTTCAAATGAGCAGTTCTTC. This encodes CASRYLAGASNEQFF. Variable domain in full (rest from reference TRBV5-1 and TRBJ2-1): KAGVTQTPRYLIKTRGQQVTLSCSPISGHRSVSWYQQTPGQGLQFLFEYFSETQRNKGNFPGRFSGRQFSNSRSEMNVSTLELGDSALYLCASRYLAGASNEQFFGPGTRLTVL.

The CDR3 sequence is CAWSVLSGEQYF. DNA of the CDR3: TGTGCCTGGAGTGTACTCAGTGGGGAGCAGTACTTC. The rearrangement joins TRBV30 to TRBJ2-7, with D hard to call. The CDR3 runs 12 residues. The V gene's germline CDR1 is GTSNPN and CDR2 SVGIG (reference sequence). The V gene lost 0 bases and the J gene lost 7 bases, with 10 bases spanning the gap.

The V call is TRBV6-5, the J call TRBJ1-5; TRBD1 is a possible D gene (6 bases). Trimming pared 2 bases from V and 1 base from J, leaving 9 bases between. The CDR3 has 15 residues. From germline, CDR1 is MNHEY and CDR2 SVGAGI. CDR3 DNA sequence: TGTGCCAGCAGTTACGCGGGGGGCAGCAATCAGCCCCAGCATTTT. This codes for CASSYAGGSNQPQHF.

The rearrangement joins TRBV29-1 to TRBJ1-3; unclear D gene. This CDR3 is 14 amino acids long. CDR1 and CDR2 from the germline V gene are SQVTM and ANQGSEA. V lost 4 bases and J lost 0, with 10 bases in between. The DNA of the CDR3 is TGCAGCGTTGGACGGGCGAACTCTGGAAACACCATATATTTT. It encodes CSVGRANSGNTIYF. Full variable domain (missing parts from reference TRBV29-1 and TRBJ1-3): SAVISQKPSRDICQRGTSLTIQCQVDSQVTMMFWYRQQPGQSLTLIATANQGSEATYESGFVIDKFPISRPNLTFSTLTVSNMSPEDSSIYLCSVGRANSGNTIYFGEGSWLTVV.